The rows below give T cell receptor beta chains drawn from one sample of a study of tumor and adjacent non-tumor tissue in lung cancer. TCRdb independently ran MiXCR on the multiplex PCR reads; one entry per CDR3 protein. The table lists about 98,000 distinct CDR3 sequences, roughly 78% of them singletons. Sequences were obtained from distant non-tumor lung tissue. These TCRs come from a man between 60 and 70 years old with small cell lung cancer. Both conserved end residues are part of each CDR3. D genes are given only for firm matches. Clone size appears in some rows only: once, few, many, or a class for an expanded clone.

D: TRBD1; J: TRBJ1-1; V: TRBV10-3; size: NA; length: 13; DNA: TGTGCCATCCGGGGGAGGGACAGCGATGAATCTTTCTTT; CDR3: CAIRGRDSDESFF
D: NA; J: TRBJ2-7; V: TRBV29-1; size: NA; length: 12; DNA: TGCAGCATCCGGGACACCTCCTACGAGGAGTACTTC; CDR3: CSIRDTSYEEYF
D: NA; J: TRBJ2-7; V: TRBV4-1; size: NA; length: 12; DNA: TGCGCCGGCAGCCAAGTGGGAAATGAACAGTACTTC; CDR3: CAGSQVGNEQYF
D: NA; J: TRBJ2-3; V: TRBV12-3/TRBV12-4; size: once; length: 16; DNA: TGTGCCAGCAATTTTGATTGGGGCGCGAGGACAGATACGCAGTATTTC; CDR3: CASNFDWGARTDTQYF
D: NA; J: TRBJ1-2; V: TRBV6-5; size: NA; length: 14; DNA: TGTGCCAGCGGTGATCCTGGACATACCTATGGCTACACCTTC; CDR3: CASGDPGHTYGYTF
D: NA; J: TRBJ2-7; V: TRBV6-5; size: NA; length: 14; DNA: TGTACCAGCAGTTCGGAGGGCACCTCCTACGAGCAGTACTTC; CDR3: CTSSSEGTSYEQYF
D: TRBD1; J: TRBJ2-1; V: TRBV30; size: NA; length: 13; DNA: TGTGTCTGGAATATGGGACAGGACGATGAGCAGTTCTTC; CDR3: CVWNMGQDDEQFF
D: NA; J: TRBJ2-1; V: TRBV10-3; size: NA; length: 15; DNA: TGTGCCATCAGCCGAGCGGAGGATTACAACAATGAGCAGTTCTTC; CDR3: CAISRAEDYNNEQFF
D: TRBD1; J: TRBJ1-2; V: TRBV6-5; size: NA; length: 16; DNA: TGTGCCAGTAGTTACGTAACCGGGACAGGGACCTATGGCTACACCTTC; CDR3: CASSYVTGTGTYGYTF
D: NA; J: TRBJ1-1; V: TRBV6-5; size: NA; length: 15; DNA: TGTGCCAGCAGTGCCGCCGACACGATGGTAAATGAAGCTTTCTTT; CDR3: CASSAADTMVNEAFF
D: TRBD2; J: TRBJ2-2; V: TRBV12-3/TRBV12-4; size: NA; length: 19; DNA: TGTGGCAGCAGCCGAAGGAGTTTTCTAGCGGGAGTAGGTATCGGGGAACTGTTTTTT; CDR3: CGSSRRSFLAGVGIGELFF
D: TRBD1; J: TRBJ2-6; V: TRBV5-1; size: NA; length: 19; DNA: TGCACCAGCAGCTTGGGGGACAGGGTCCTAGGCTCTGGGGCCAACTTCCTGACTTTC; CDR3: CTSSLGDRVLGSGANFLTF